Here is one T cell receptor beta chain with its context. Trimming removed 7 bases from V and 0 bases from J, with 18 bases in between. There are 17 residues in the CDR3. CDR1 is ENHRY, CDR2 SYGVKD, per germline. TCRdb's table, derived via immunoSEQ multiplex PCR, lists solely in-frame clones and lacks some. The sample lists over 90,000 clones, more than 75% occurring once. This record comes from a study of blood T cell repertoires in COVID-19. About the study: Specimens from acute and convalescent COVID-19 originated in the United States, Italy and Spain. Sources were T cells, B-cell-depleted T cells, or PBMCs; the material itself was cDNA or gDNA.

The sample taken for sequencing was peripheral blood. This TCR was recovered from a man between 50 and 59 years old with active or convalescent COVID-19. The V and J genes are TRBV10-3 and TRBJ2-2; weak D call: TRBD1 (6 bases). For the CDR3, the DNA is TGTGCCATCACCGACGAATCCGGGACATCGAACACCGGGGAGCTGTTTTTT. Translation: CAITDESGTSNTGELFF.